Presented here are 9 T cell receptor beta chains from one specimen sequenced in a study of blood T cell repertoires in COVID-19. Profiling relied on immunoSEQ multiplex PCR, and the TCRdb table lists in-frame clones only, not all of them. The profile shows approximately 300,000 clones, around 89% of them singletons. The specimen was PBMCs or T cells enriched from blood (not recorded which). The receptors shown here come from a woman younger than 35 with acute COVID-19.

The V and J genes are TRBV14 and TRBJ2-1; D might be TRBD2 (6 bases). V was pared by 1 base and J by 6 bases, with 16 bases between. CDR1 SGHDN and CDR2 FVKESK come from the germline V gene. The CDR3 is made up of 16 amino acids. In DNA form, the CDR3 reads TGTGCCAGCAGCCAAGTGGGAATAGCGGTCTCCAATGAGCAGTTCTTC. Residues: CASSQVGIAVSNEQFF.

This chain links TRBV6-5 with TRBJ1-1; D not resolved. The CDR3 contains 14 residues. V lost 0 bases to trimming and J lost 7 bases, with 12 bases between them. CDR1 and CDR2 from the germline V gene are MNHEY and SVGAGI. The DNA for the CDR3 is TGTGCCAGCAGTTACTCGTTAGCGGGCGGTGAAGCTTTCTTT. This gives the protein CASSYSLAGGEAFF.

This chain uses TRBV9 with TRBJ2-1; 13 bases are a match to TRBD2. Unmatched junction bases numbered 9, after V lost 3 bases and J lost 6 bases. CDR3 length: 17 amino acids. Germline CDR1 is SGDLS and CDR2 is YYNGEE. This CDR3 is CASSAGLTSGRGNEQFF. For the CDR3, the DNA is TGTGCCAGCAGCGCGGGGCTCACTAGCGGGAGGGGCAATGAGCAGTTCTTC.

V gene TRBV2 combines with J gene TRBJ2-5; 11 bases match TRBD2. J gave up 2 bases and V 3 bases, and 11 bases lay outside the gene matches. There are 18 residues in the CDR3. The germline V gene encodes CDR1 SNHLY and CDR2 FYNNEI. DNA of the CDR3: TGTGCCAGCAGTGAGAGGTTAGCGGGAGGGTCTTTACAAGAGACCCAGTACTTC. Its protein is CASSERLAGGSLQETQYF.

The chain combines TRBV28 with TRBJ2-1; 14 nucleotides agree with TRBD2. Germline V gene sequence: CDR1 MDHEN, CDR2 SYDVKM. V dropped 0 bases and J dropped 10; count of bases not matched to a gene: 11. The CDR3 is 18 amino acids. The CDR3 is CASSLWTLGLAGDGEQFF. CDR3 bases: TGTGCCAGCAGTTTATGGACTTTGGGACTAGCGGGAGACGGCGAGCAGTTCTTC.

With regard to this clone: An end of the junction does not agree with germline; a read error may underlie this. The chain joins TRBV6-1 to TRBJ1-2, with TRBD1 matching over 8 bases. There are 12 residues in the CDR3. Germline V gene lookup returns CDR1 MNHNS and CDR2 SASEGT. CDR3 amino acids: CASSEEGDRRSF. The DNA of the CDR3 is TGTGCCAGCAGTGAAGAAGGGGACAGGAGGTCCTTC.

The chain links TRBV28 to TRBJ1-2, with 7 positions matching TRBD1. Looked up from germline, CDR1 is MDHEN and CDR2 is SYDVKM. After removal of 6 bases from V and 7 bases from J, the junction contained 11 bases not matched to a gene. The CDR3 has 14 amino acids. The CDR3 bases are TGTGCCAGCAGCCCAGACGACAGGGAAGCTGGCTACACCTTC. This encodes CASSPDDREAGYTF.

In its sample, this clone was seen many times. The chain uses TRBV2 and TRBJ2-2; TRBD2 matches 9 bases. The J segment lost 5 bases and the V segment lost 3 bases, leaving 19 bases of the junction unmatched. The germline CDR1 and CDR2 sequences are SNHLY and FYNNEI. The CDR3 totals 20 residues. For the CDR3, the DNA is TGTGCCAGCAGTGACTCCCTCAGGACTAGCGCCGAAAAGGGAACCGGGGAGCTGTTTTTT. The encoded protein is CASSDSLRTSAEKGTGELFF.

This sequence joins TRBV27 and TRBJ2-7, with 8 bases fitting TRBD2. The germline gives CDR1 MNHEY, CDR2 SMNVEV (reference sequence). This CDR3 region has 14 residues. The V gene end was trimmed by 5 bases and the J gene end by 6 bases; junction bases not matched to a gene: 9. In DNA, the CDR3 is TGTGCCAGCAGTGTCAGCGGGAGCGACAGCGAGCAGTACTTC. Encoded protein: CASSVSGSDSEQYF.